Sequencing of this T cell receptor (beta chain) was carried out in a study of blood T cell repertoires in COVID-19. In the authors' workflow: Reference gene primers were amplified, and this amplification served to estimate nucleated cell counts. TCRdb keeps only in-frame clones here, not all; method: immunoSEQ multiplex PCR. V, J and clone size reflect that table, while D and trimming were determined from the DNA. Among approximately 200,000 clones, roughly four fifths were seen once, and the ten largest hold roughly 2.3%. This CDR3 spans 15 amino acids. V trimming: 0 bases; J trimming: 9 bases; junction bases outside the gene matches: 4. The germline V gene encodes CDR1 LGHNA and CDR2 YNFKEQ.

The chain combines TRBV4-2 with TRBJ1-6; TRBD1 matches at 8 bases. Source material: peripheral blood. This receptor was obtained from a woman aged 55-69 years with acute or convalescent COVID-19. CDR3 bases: TGTGCCAGCAGCCAAGAAGACAGGGGAGGTTCACCCCTCCACTTT. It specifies CASSQEDRGGSPLHF.